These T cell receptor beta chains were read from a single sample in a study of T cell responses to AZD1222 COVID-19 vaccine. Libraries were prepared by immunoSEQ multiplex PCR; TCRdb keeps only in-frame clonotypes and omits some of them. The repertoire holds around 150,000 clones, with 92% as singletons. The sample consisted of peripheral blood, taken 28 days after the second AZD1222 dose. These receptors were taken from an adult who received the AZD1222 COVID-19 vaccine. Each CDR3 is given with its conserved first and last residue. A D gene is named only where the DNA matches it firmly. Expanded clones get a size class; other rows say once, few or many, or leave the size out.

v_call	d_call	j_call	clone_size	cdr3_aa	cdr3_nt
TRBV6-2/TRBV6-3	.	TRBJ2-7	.	CASSFPTYEQYF	TGTGCCAGCAGCTTCCCGACTTACGAGCAGTACTTC
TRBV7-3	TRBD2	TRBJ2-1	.	CASSLGLAASSYNEQFF	TGTGCCAGCAGCTTGGGACTAGCGGCGAGCTCCTACAATGAGCAGTTCTTC
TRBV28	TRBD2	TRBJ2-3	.	CASRASGRDTQYF	TGTGCCAGCCGGGCCAGCGGGAGGGATACGCAGTATTTT
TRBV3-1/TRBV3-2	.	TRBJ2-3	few	CASSPSSDTQYF	TGTGCCAGCAGCCCTTCTTCTGATACGCAGTATTTT
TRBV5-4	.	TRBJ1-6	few	CASSWGGRGPYNSPLHF	TGTGCCAGCAGCTGGGGGGGGAGAGGGCCATATAATTCACCCCTCCACTTT
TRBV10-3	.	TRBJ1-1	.	CAISDPFSRLEAFF	TGTGCCATCAGTGACCCGTTTTCGCGCCTTGAAGCTTTCTTT
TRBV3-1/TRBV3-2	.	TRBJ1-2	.	CASSQPGERSYGYTF	TGTGCCAGCAGCCAACCAGGGGAGCGTAGCTATGGCTACACCTTC
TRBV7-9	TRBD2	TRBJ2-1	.	CASSSVTSGGIHEQFF	TGTGCCAGCAGCTCAGTGACTAGCGGGGGGATCCATGAGCAGTTCTTC
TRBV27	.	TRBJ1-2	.	CASSLSWGDGYTF	TGTGCCAGCAGTTTAAGTTGGGGGGATGGCTACACCTTC
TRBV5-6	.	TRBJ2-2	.	CASSPPGDFYTGELFF	TGTGCCAGCAGCCCTCCCGGGGACTTTTACACCGGGGAGCTGTTTTTT
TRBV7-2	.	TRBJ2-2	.	CASSSGPITGELFF	TGTGCCAGCAGCTCGGGACCTATCACCGGGGAGCTGTTTTTT
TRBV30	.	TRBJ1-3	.	CAWSEGAGNTIYF	TGTGCCTGGAGCGAAGGGGCTGGAAACACCATATATTTT
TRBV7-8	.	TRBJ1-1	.	CASSPRWGAEAFF	TGTGCCAGCAGCCCCCGGTGGGGAGCTGAAGCTTTCTTT
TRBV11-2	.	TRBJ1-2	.	CASSLGLGRGGYTF	TGTGCCAGCAGCTTAGGCCTAGGGCGGGGTGGCTACACCTTC
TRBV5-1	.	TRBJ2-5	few	CASCLWGAQETQYF	TGCGCCAGCTGCCTGTGGGGAGCACAAGAGACCCAGTACTTC
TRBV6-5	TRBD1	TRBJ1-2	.	CASSTTGGTGYTF	TGTGCCAGCAGTACGACAGGGGGCACTGGCTACACCTTC
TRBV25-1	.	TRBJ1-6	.	CASSLPGRNNSPLHF	TGTGCCAGCAGCCTCCCCGGACGGAATAATTCACCCCTCCACTTT
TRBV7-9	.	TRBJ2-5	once	CASSQDTRQETQYF	TGTGCCAGCAGCCAAGACACACGCCAAGAGACCCAGTACTTC
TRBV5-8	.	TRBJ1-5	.	CASSPRTGSNQPQHF	TGTGCCAGCAGCCCCAGGACGGGAAGCAATCAGCCCCAGCATTTT
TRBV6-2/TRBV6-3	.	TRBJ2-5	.	CASSYSQTGQETQYF	TGTGCCAGCAGTTACTCCCAGACAGGCCAAGAGACCCAGTACTTC
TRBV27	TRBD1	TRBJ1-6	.	CASSLGTGGNSPLHF	TGTGCCAGCAGTCTTGGGACAGGGGGTAATTCACCCCTCCACTTT
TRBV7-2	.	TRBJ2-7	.	CASSPTTTVSSYEQYF	TGTGCCAGCAGCCCCACCACGACAGTCAGCTCCTACGAGCAGTACTTC
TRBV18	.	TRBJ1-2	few	CASSKGAGGGYGYTF	TGTGCCAGCTCGAAGGGTGCCGGAGGGGGCTATGGCTACACCTTC
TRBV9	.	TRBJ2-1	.	CASSVGGGEEFF	TGTGCCAGCAGCGTAGGGGGTGGAGAGGAGTTCTTC
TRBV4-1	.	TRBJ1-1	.	CASSQDFLMNTEAFF	TGCGCCAGCAGCCAAGATTTTCTTATGAACACTGAAGCTTTCTTT
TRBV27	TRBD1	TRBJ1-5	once	CASSLSGGGYSNQPQHF	TGTGCCAGCAGTTTATCAGGAGGGGGCTATAGCAATCAGCCCCAGCATTTT
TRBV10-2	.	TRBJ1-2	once	CASSRDDYGYTF	TGCGCCAGCAGTCGGGACGACTATGGCTACACCTTC
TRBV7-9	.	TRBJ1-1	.	CASSVRVLNTEAFF	TGTGCCAGCAGCGTCAGGGTTTTGAACACTGAAGCTTTCTTT
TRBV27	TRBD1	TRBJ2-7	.	CASSPGQGPYYEQYF	TGTGCCAGCAGTCCGGGACAGGGACCCTACTACGAGCAGTACTTC
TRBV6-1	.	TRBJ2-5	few	CASSDLAGSGVTQYF	TGTGCCAGCAGTGACCTCGCAGGCTCGGGGGTGACCCAGTACTTC
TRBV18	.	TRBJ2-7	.	CASSPPTEQYF	TGTGCCAGCTCACCACCCACCGAGCAGTACTTC
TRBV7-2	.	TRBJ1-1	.	CASSLKGNMNTEAFF	TGTGCCAGCAGCTTAAAAGGGAACATGAACACTGAAGCTTTCTTT
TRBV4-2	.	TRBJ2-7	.	CASSHAGDGSYEQYF	TGTGCCAGCAGCCATGCAGGGGATGGGAGCTACGAGCAGTACTTC
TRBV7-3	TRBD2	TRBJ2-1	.	CASSLMARGGGTYNEQFF	TGTGCCAGCAGCTTAATGGCCCGGGGGGGCGGGACCTACAATGAGCAGTTCTTC
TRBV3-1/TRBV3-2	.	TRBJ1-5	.	CASSHSSPGNQPQHF	TGTGCCAGCAGCCACAGCTCACCTGGGAATCAGCCCCAGCATTTT
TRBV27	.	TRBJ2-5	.	CASKENNQETQYF	TGTGCCAGCAAGGAGAACAACCAAGAGACCCAGTACTTC
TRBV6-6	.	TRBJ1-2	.	CASTVQPNYGYTF	TGTGCCAGCACAGTACAGCCCAACTATGGCTACACCTTC
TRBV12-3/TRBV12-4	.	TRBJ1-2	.	CASSYGRNYGYTF	TGTGCCAGCAGTTACGGCAGAAACTATGGCTACACCTTC
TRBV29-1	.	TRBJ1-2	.	CSVNRDGGGYTF	TGCAGCGTTAACCGGGACGGAGGGGGCTACACCTTC